The 20 T cell receptor beta chains below were found in one sample sequenced in a study of cytotoxic CD8 clonotypes in ibrutinib-treated CLL. Generated by immunoSEQ multiplex PCR, the TCRdb table keeps only in-frame clones and is missing some. The sample shows around 200,000 clones, just under 80% of them seen only once. Sequences were derived from PBMCs, sampled after 12 months of ibrutinib treatment. All receptors come from a human donor with chronic lymphocytic leukemia.

This clone was observed once. The rearrangement links TRBV19 to TRBJ2-6, with 9 bases aligning to TRBD1. J lost 1 base, V lost 6 bases, and 10 bases had no gene match. The CDR3 loop spans 18 amino acids. Looked up from germline, CDR1 is LNHDA and CDR2 is SQIVND (reference sequence). CDR3 sequence reads: CASSNTGGGFSGANVLTF. The CDR3 nucleotides are TGTGCCAGTAGCAACACAGGGGGCGGGTTTTCTGGGGCCAACGTCCTGACTTTC.

The chain uses TRBV27 and TRBJ1-2; TRBD1 aligns across 9 bases. The CDR3 has 14 residues. The V segment lost 6 bases and the J segment 7 bases; nucleotides outside the gene matches: 9. The germline V gene encodes CDR1 MNHEY and CDR2 SMNVEV (reference sequence). The DNA for the CDR3 is TGTGCCAGCAGCCCTGGGACAGGGAGGGGTGGCTACACCTTC. Its protein is CASSPGTGRGGYTF.

The genes are TRBV4-1 and TRBJ1-2; 11 nucleotides line up with TRBD1. The CDR3 is made up of 17 amino acids. Germline V gives CDR1 MGHRA, CDR2 YSYEKL. Trimming cost V 4 bases and J 1 base; bases outside gene matches: 8. The CDR3 region has the DNA TGCGCCAGCAGCCCCGGACAGGGGGCGGCCCTTAACTATGGCTACACCTTC. Encoded protein: CASSPGQGAALNYGYTF.

The V gene is TRBV6-6, the J gene TRBJ1-5; the match to TRBD1 covers 8 bases. This CDR3 contains 15 residues. Germline lookup yields CDR1 MNHNY and CDR2 SVGAGI (reference sequence). The V and J ends lost 4 bases and 2 bases, in that order; junction bases with no gene match: 4. The CDR3: CASSSTGDGNQPQHF. CDR3 bases: TGTGCCAGCAGTTCGACAGGGGACGGCAATCAGCCCCAGCATTTT.

The chain links TRBV2 to TRBJ2-7; 8 bases are shared with TRBD2. The junction had 11 bases not matched to a gene; V was cut back by 8 bases and J by 2 bases. The CDR3 spans 15 residues. Looked up from germline, CDR1 is SNHLY and CDR2 is FYNNEI. The CDR3 is CASGRAGVMAYEQYF. The CDR3, as DNA: TGTGCCAGCGGGAGAGCGGGAGTAATGGCCTACGAGCAGTACTTC.

The V and J genes are TRBV6-1 and TRBJ2-7; TRBD2 agrees at 13 bases. The length of the CDR3 is 13 residues. Trimming removed 11 bases from V and 5 bases from J; junction bases left unmatched: 6. Germline CDR1 is MNHNS and CDR2 is SASEGT. CDR3 loop: CAVLAGGPNEQYF. The CDR3 region has the DNA TGTGCCGTACTAGCGGGAGGGCCGAACGAGCAGTACTTC.

The chain recombines TRBV21-1 with TRBJ1-5; TRBD1 is the table's D call and was not checked against the DNA. TRBV21-1 is deemed a pseudogene. The length of the CDR3 is 18 residues. Written as DNA, the CDR3 is TGTGCCAGCAGCACCACTTGGGCGTCAGCCGAGCGCAATCAGCCCCAGCATTTT. Its translation is CASSTTWASAERNQPQHF.

The chain links TRBV6-5 to TRBJ1-1, with a tentative D call TRBD1 (5 bases). Germline assignment: CDR1 MNHEY and CDR2 SVGAGI. CDR3 length equals 16 residues. V gave up 0 bases and J gave up 0 bases, with 11 bases separating them. CDR3 residues: CASSYSRGIMNTEAFF. CDR3 sequence (DNA): TGTGCCAGCAGTTACTCTAGGGGAATTATGAACACTGAAGCTTTCTTT.

The chain joins TRBV9 to TRBJ2-7; tentatively, D is TRBD1 (6 bases). The V gene lost 1 base and the J gene lost 4 bases, with 15 bases spanning the gap. Germline CDR1 SGDLS, CDR2 YYNGEE. The CDR3 loop spans 15 amino acids. Here the CDR3 reads CASSVSPDSPYEQYF. Written as DNA, the CDR3 is TGTGCCAGCAGCGTATCCCCGGACAGTCCTTACGAGCAGTACTTC.

V is TRBV10-1 and J is TRBJ2-2, with D uncertain. The V end was cut by 0 bases, the J end by 1 base, with 3 bases between. CDR1 is WNHNN and CDR2 is SYGVQD in the germline V gene (reference sequence). The CDR3 loop spans 14 amino acids. CDR3 sequence reads: CASSESGNTGELFF. Here the CDR3 DNA reads TGCGCCAGCAGTGAGTCAGGGAACACCGGGGAGCTGTTTTTT.

The gene calls are TRBV29-1 and TRBJ2-3; D may be TRBD1 (5 bases). From germline, CDR1 is SQVTM and CDR2 ANQGSEA. The CDR3 is 13 amino acids. With 1 base removed from V and 4 bases from J, the gap between germline ends came to 9 bases. CDR3: CSVEGGEADTQYF. The CDR3 DNA is TGCAGCGTTGAAGGGGGCGAGGCAGATACGCAGTATTTT.

V usage is TRBV11-3 and J usage is TRBJ2-1; maybe TRBD2 (6 bases). The CDR3 has 15 residues. The germline CDR1 and CDR2 sequences are SGHNT and YENEEA. V was clipped by 4 bases and J by 0 bases, with 10 bases between them. The DNA of the CDR3 is TGTGCCAGCAGCTCCGGGACTTCCTCCTACAATGAGCAGTTCTTC. It codes for CASSSGTSSYNEQFF. The full variable domain, in which reference TRBV11-3 and TRBJ2-1 provide the parts outside the CDR3, is EAGVVQSPRYKIIEKKQPVAFWCNPISGHNTLYWYLQNLGQGPELLIRYENEEAVDDSQLPKDRFSAERLKGVDSTLKIQPAELGDSAVYLCASSSGTSSYNEQFFGPGTRLTVL.

This clone was detected once. This chain joins TRBV10-1 and TRBJ2-1; TRBD1 matches at 7 bases. Losses at the gene ends were 2 bases for V and 8 bases for J; bases not matched to a gene: 9. Per the germline V gene, CDR1 is WNHNN and CDR2 is SYGVQD (reference sequence). The CDR3 totals 15 residues. CDR3 sequence (DNA): TGCGCCAGCAGTGAGGATATCAGGGGGACCGATGAGCAGTTCTTC. This translates into CASSEDIRGTDEQFF.

The rearrangement joins TRBV5-1 to TRBJ2-5; TRBD2 agrees at 7 bases. The CDR3 covers 13 residues. The junction had 0 bases not matched to a gene; V was cut back by 0 bases and J by 4 bases. CDR1 and CDR2 from the germline V gene are SGHRS and YFSETQ. CDR3 nucleotide sequence: TGCGCCAGCAGCTTGGCGGGGGGAGAGACCCAGTACTTC. Translation: CASSLAGGETQYF.

The V and J genes are TRBV10-2 and TRBJ2-5; D unclear. In germline, CDR1 is WSHSY, CDR2 SAAADI. The CDR3 length is 11 residues. V was clipped by 1 base and J by 5 bases, with 2 bases between them. In DNA, the CDR3 is TGCGCCAGCAGTGAGTTCGAGACCCAGTACTTC. Translation gives CASSEFETQYF.

The rearrangement joins TRBV2 to TRBJ1-4, with a weak D call TRBD1 (6 bases). The CDR3 is 15 amino acids. The ends were cut back, 6 bases at V and 7 bases at J, with 18 bases in the middle. Germline loops: CDR1 SNHLY, CDR2 FYNNEI. CDR3: CASSGTGRGAEKLFF. CDR3 DNA: TGTGCCAGCAGCGGAACGGGTAGGGGGGCTGAAAAACTGTTTTTT.

In this sample, this clone turned up once. The V gene is TRBV5-6, the J gene TRBJ2-1; perhaps D is TRBD1 or TRBD2 (5 bases each). Germline CDR1 reads SGHDT; CDR2 reads YYEEEE. The CDR3 extends over 15 amino acids. Trimming took 4 bases from V and 2 from J, leaving 13 bases between them. The CDR3 loop is CASSQGPSPYNEQFF. The CDR3 nucleotides read TGTGCCAGCAGCCAGGGACCCAGCCCCTACAATGAGCAGTTCTTC.

V usage is TRBV4-1 and J usage is TRBJ2-1; 8 bases map to TRBD2. Trimming at V came to 1 base and at J to 7 bases, leaving 9 bases not matched to a gene. Germline V gene data show CDR1 as MGHRA and CDR2 as YSYEKL. The CDR3 runs 16 residues. The CDR3 spells CASSQAAGVVGNEQFF. The DNA of the CDR3 is TGCGCCAGCAGCCAAGCAGCGGGAGTCGTGGGGAATGAGCAGTTCTTC.

This clone was detected only once. The genes are TRBV28 and TRBJ1-2; possibly TRBD1 for D (6 bases). The CDR3 has 13 amino acids. Trimming shortened V by 3 bases and J by 8 bases, and 13 bases separated the two germline ends. The germline gives CDR1 MDHEN, CDR2 SYDVKM. CDR3 region: CASSFLQGTGYTF. The CDR3 bases are TGTGCCAGCAGTTTTCTCCAGGGGACCGGCTACACCTTC.

This clone appeared once. This chain links TRBV5-6 with TRBJ2-5; D ambiguous. This CDR3 contains 13 residues. Trimming cost V 9 bases and J 2 bases, with 14 bases left between them. Germline V gene sequence: CDR1 SGHDT, CDR2 YYEEEE. CDR3 bases: TGTGCCACCAGTGAGGCCCGACAAGAGACCCAGTACTTC. Translated: CATSEARQETQYF.